The clone carrying this TCR beta chain was detected only once. Per the original data handling: Amplification with reference gene primers provided the estimates of nucleated cell counts. Profiling relied on immunoSEQ multiplex PCR, and the TCRdb table lists in-frame clones only, not all of them. That table furnishes V, J and clone size, whereas the DNA furnished D and trimming. Here the sample spans some 250,000 clones, about 80% being singletons. These data belong to a study of blood T cell repertoires in COVID-19. Overall study: Nucleic acid was either cDNA or gDNA, and it came from T cells, B-cell-depleted T cells, or PBMCs.

Trimming at V came to 7 bases and at J to 1 base, leaving 4 bases not matched to a gene. The CDR3 is 14 residues long. The V gene's germline CDR1 is SNHLY and CDR2 FYNNEI. The clonotype comes from a woman of 80 years or more with acute or convalescent COVID-19. The sequenced material came from peripheral blood. The chain uses TRBV2 and TRBJ2-7; the match to TRBD1 covers 10 bases. CDR3 bases: TGTGCCAGCAACTGGGGACAGGGGTCCTACGAGCAGTACTTC. This sequence encodes CASNWGQGSYEQYF.